Presented here are 17 T cell receptor beta chains from one specimen sequenced in a study of OX40 agonist ivuxolimab in advanced cancers. Profiled with immunoSEQ multiplex PCR; TCRdb holds only in-frame clones, not every one. This table holds some 60,000 clones, around 87% found once. This material consisted of CD4+ or CD8+ T cells sorted from blood, taken in a trial of the OX40 agonist ivuxolimab. All receptors come from an adult with an advanced solid tumor such as melanoma, head and neck, liver or kidney cancer.

This clone was seen just once. The genes are TRBV7-9 and TRBJ1-1; D unresolved. The germline V gene encodes CDR1 SEHNR and CDR2 FQNEAQ (reference sequence). V was cut by 1 base and J by 10 bases, with 13 bases left in between. There are 13 residues in the CDR3. CDR3 region: CASSLGLNLGAFF. CDR3 DNA sequence: TGTGCCAGCAGCTTAGGGTTGAATTTGGGAGCTTTCTTT.

The chain couples TRBV5-1 to TRBJ2-7; D could derive from TRBD1 or TRBD2 (6 bases each). CDR3 length: 12 residues. Trimming cost V 0 bases and J 6 bases, with 7 bases left between them. Per germline, CDR1 SGHRS and CDR2 YFSETQ. In DNA, the CDR3 is TGCGCCAGCAGCTTGGCGGGGGCCGAGCAGTACTTC. Translation gives CASSLAGAEQYF.

The chain is built from TRBV11-3 and TRBJ2-3, with unresolved D. CDR1 is SGHNT and CDR2 is YENEEA in the germline V gene. Trimming removed 8 bases at V and 2 bases at J, with 8 bases between. The CDR3 is 12 amino acids. In DNA form, the CDR3 reads TGTGCCAGCTCGCGGTTCACAGATACGCAGTATTTT. As protein: CASSRFTDTQYF. The whole variable domain, filled in from reference TRBV11-3 and TRBJ2-3, reads EAGVVQSPRYKIIEKKQPVAFWCNPISGHNTLYWYLQNLGQGPELLIRYENEEAVDDSQLPKDRFSAERLKGVDSTLKIQPAELGDSAVYLCASSRFTDTQYFGPGTRLTVL.

The chain carries TRBV27 and TRBJ2-5, with D perhaps matching TRBD2 (5 bases). The CDR3 covers 14 residues. V was shortened by 5 bases and J by 7 bases, with 17 bases between the two germline ends. Germline-derived CDR1 and CDR2 are MNHEY and SMNVEV (reference sequence). The CDR3 sequence is CASSPGLSWGTQYF. In DNA form, the CDR3 reads TGTGCCAGCAGTCCCGGACTGAGTTGGGGGACCCAGTACTTC.

The V gene is TRBV6-6, the J gene TRBJ1-1; D gene uncertain. CDR3 length: 12 amino acids. V was clipped by 5 bases and J by 5 bases, with 9 bases between them. Germline V gives CDR1 MNHNY, CDR2 SVGAGI (reference sequence). The DNA for the CDR3 is TGTGCCAGCAGTCTTCGGGAGACTGAAGCTTTCTTT. It translates to CASSLRETEAFF.

Regarding this clone: This same CDR3 is encoded by further DNA sequences in the sample. This rearrangement joins TRBV29-1 to TRBJ1-5; 7 bases line up with TRBD1. There are 13 residues in the CDR3. Trimming removed 4 bases from V and 5 bases from J; junction bases left unmatched: 5. The germline V gene encodes CDR1 SQVTM and CDR2 ANQGSEA. CDR3 sequence reads: CSVVGGADQPQHF. CDR3 bases: TGCAGCGTTGTAGGGGGCGCGGATCAGCCCCAGCATTTT.

The V call is TRBV28, the J call TRBJ2-7; 10 nucleotides align to TRBD2. This CDR3 contains 15 residues. Trimming removed 6 bases from V and 0 bases from J; junction bases left unmatched: 5. Germline CDR1 is MDHEN and CDR2 is SYDVKM. The CDR3 reads CASSLLAGSSYEQYF. The CDR3 bases are TGTGCCAGCAGCCTACTAGCGGGGAGCTCCTACGAGCAGTACTTC.

CDR3 residues: CASSPTGNNEKLFF. DNA of the CDR3: TGTGCCAGCAGTCCGACAGGGAACAATGAAAAACTGTTTTTT. The chain recombines TRBV6-1 with TRBJ1-4, with 7 bases that match TRBD1. The V segment lost 5 bases and the J segment 5 bases; nucleotides outside the gene matches: 5. The CDR3 is 14 amino acids. Germline lookup yields CDR1 MNHNS and CDR2 SASEGT.

This clone was counted a few times. This chain connects TRBV28 to TRBJ2-3; D gene uncertain. Per germline, CDR1 MDHEN and CDR2 SYDVKM. Trimming took 2 bases from V and 2 from J, leaving 11 bases between them. The CDR3 extends over 15 amino acids. The DNA of the CDR3 is TGTGCCAGCAGTTTACCCTCGGCGCTCACAGATACGCAGTATTTT. This gives the protein CASSLPSALTDTQYF.

The rearrangement uses TRBV15 and TRBJ1-3; unclear D gene. Looked up from germline, CDR1 is LNHNV and CDR2 is YYDKDF (reference sequence). This CDR3 has 12 residues. V lost 3 bases and J lost 4, with 4 bases in between. The DNA of the CDR3 is TGTGCCACCAGCAGGGGCGGAAACACCATATATTTT. Amino acids: CATSRGGNTIYF.

This clone has more than one count but fewer than ten. The chain is built from TRBV28 and TRBJ2-1; D gene uncertain. V lost 2 bases and J 8 bases, leaving 7 bases between the germline ends. This CDR3 is 12 amino acids long. Germline lookup yields CDR1 MDHEN and CDR2 SYDVKM. CDR3 in DNA: TGTGCCAGCAGTTTAATAAAGGATGAGCAGTTCTTC. It is translated as CASSLIKDEQFF.

The rearrangement joins TRBV18 to TRBJ2-5, with 11 positions matching TRBD2. V gave up 8 bases and J gave up 4 bases; unmatched junction bases: 9. CDR3 length: 15 amino acids. Germline values: CDR1 KGHSH, CDR2 LQKENI. The CDR3 coding sequence is TGTGCCAGCCGAGCTAGCGGGAGGAGGGGAGAGACCCAGTACTTC. Encoded protein: CASRASGRRGETQYF.

The chain uses TRBV9 and TRBJ1-1, with D perhaps TRBD1 (5 bases). Deletions cut 4 bases from V and 6 bases from J, with 25 bases between. This CDR3 has 17 residues. Germline V CDR1 and CDR2: SGDLS, YYNGEE. The CDR3 region is CASSPTSPGRALPEAFF. The CDR3 DNA sequence: TGTGCCAGCAGCCCGACGTCCCCTGGCAGGGCCCTCCCTGAAGCTTTCTTT.

V gene TRBV4-1 combines with J gene TRBJ2-7; TRBD1 matches at 11 bases. The V gene's germline CDR1 is MGHRA and CDR2 YSYEKL. J was trimmed by 7 bases and V by 3 bases; bases with no gene match: 5. The CDR3 runs to 14 residues. The DNA for the CDR3 is TGCGCCAGCAGCCAGGGGACAGGGGGAATAGAGCAGTACTTC. It codes for CASSQGTGGIEQYF.

This clone showed up just once. The chain employs TRBV25-1 and TRBJ1-6; 9 nucleotides line up with TRBD1. CDR3 length equals 17 residues. Trimming at V came to 3 bases and at J to 7 bases, leaving 10 bases not matched to a gene. The germline V gene has CDR1 MGHDK and CDR2 SYGVNS. The CDR3 DNA sequence: TGTGCCAGCAGTGATCGTATAACAGGGGGCTGGAATTCACCCCTCCACTTT. Its protein product is CASSDRITGGWNSPLHF.

The chain joins TRBV15 to TRBJ1-2; TRBD1 might be the D (5 bases). V lost 0 bases to trimming and J lost 8 bases, with 10 bases between them. Germline V CDR1 and CDR2: LNHNV, YYDKDF (reference sequence). The length of the CDR3 is 13 residues. The CDR3 here is CATSRDRGEGYTF. DNA of the CDR3: TGTGCCACCAGCAGAGATCGGGGGGAAGGCTACACCTTC.

This clone came up once. The genes are TRBV4-2 and TRBJ2-2; no firm D call. V was trimmed by 2 bases and J by 5 bases, leaving 3 bases between them. CDR1 LGHNA and CDR2 YNFKEQ come from the germline V gene. This CDR3 has 12 residues. The CDR3 DNA is TGTGCCAGCAGCCAACGGACCGGGGAGCTGTTTTTT. As protein: CASSQRTGELFF.